This entry describes one TCR beta chain. Which antigen it targets is not known. No much larger clone is present one base from it, and per-base qualities are unavailable. CD8 naive samples were CD45RO-negative cells positively selected for CCR7, giving a CD45RA+CCR7+ population that excluded TemRA cells. Donors were healthy HIV-negative adults with no recently reported acute infections or vaccinations. All donors were Caucasian adults living in Nashville, Tennessee, USA. Blood was obtained by leukapheresis, after which PBMCs were separated by Ficoll-Histopaque density gradient centrifugation and cryopreserved in liquid nitrogen vapor phase. Purity and quantity of every magnetically sorted T cell population were checked by analytical flow cytometry. Genomic DNA was isolated from every sorted fraction and measured by UV absorbance on a Nanodrop 2000c. Using the deep immunoSEQ assay, multiplex PCR amplified TCR CDR3 regions from genomic DNA. For each cell subset, the extracted genomic DNA was distributed evenly across all wells of several immunoSEQ 96-well plates, and each plate served as one replicate. For sorted subsets, each replicate PCR was loaded with about 0.2 ug genomic DNA, equivalent to 30,000 or so T cell genomes. Purified libraries were measured with a Qubit 3.0 fluorometer, size-checked on a Bioanalyzer 2100, and measured again with the KAPA Library Quantification kit. Every immunoSEQ 96-well plate was sequenced on a dedicated single-read 150-cycle Illumina NextSeq 550 flow cell. Under the source paper's analysis protocol: Because the immunoSEQ output held only junctional sequences and lacked quality scores, the filtering could not match the filtering applied to full-length reads. Sequences were annotated with PyIR, a Python wrapper for IgBLAST v1.9, and V/J genes and CDR3 were assigned using IMGT germline references. Reads were filtered out if the reads had weak V/J assignments (E-value above 1e-6), no CDR3, stop codons, out-of-frame junctions, or ambiguous translated residues. A V3J clonotype was defined by an identical inferred V gene, J gene, and CDR3 amino acid sequence. The percentage overlap between two repertoires was calculated by dividing the number of shared unique clonotypes by the size of the smaller repertoire. Repertoire richness was assessed with RTK rarefaction, the Chao1 estimator, and Recon v2.1 estimates of unobserved clonotypes. For all TCRbeta clonotypes obtained by the gDNA method from a handful of donors, generation probabilities were computed with OLGA. The source is immuneACCESS, and TCRdb retained only in-frame sequences with V and J called. Part of the clones is not carried over; for the studies checked, unresolved V genes explain less than half of this, and the remainder is unexplained. V and J calls and clone size come straight from that table; D and trimming were deduced from the DNA. The sample includes about 2.1 million clones, with about 92% observed a single time. 1.5% to 2% of the sample is in the top ten clones.

This entry belongs to a study of shared clonotypes between healthy human individuals (dated by TCRdb to 2019 to 2021). Study-wide context: The cohort comprised a couple of women and a few men aged 18 to 49 years. For each donor, CD4 naive and CD4 memory were each run on three plates, CD8 naive on two plates, and CD8 memory on one plate. The study deeply sequenced blood TCR repertoires of about 5 healthy adults to estimate repertoire size and the extent of clonotype sharing between individuals. Different laboratories and diverse techniques were used to prepare libraries and sequence TCR repertoires, to increase sequencing depth and limit assay-specific biases. Each donor's leukapheresis produced roughly between roughly 0.94 and 9.5 billion PBMCs. The full study reports these points: Naive subsets generally had larger estimated clonotype richness than memory subsets did. Compared with non-shared clonotypes, clonotypes shared by all four sorted-subset donors had higher generation probabilities. Pairwise subsampling led to the expectation that sequencing depth would affect the degree of clonotype sharing among donors. Because the study included a small number of donors, the genetic and exposure-history diversity represented was limited. Only blood was sampled, and tissue TCR repertoires likely differ from those in blood. Across several donors, 5% to 6% of naive CD4, around 3.3% of naive CD8, 2.3% of memory CD4, and about 0.4% of memory CD8 clonotypes were shared. Incomplete sequencing was indicated by rarefaction of sorted-subset datasets, despite the large sequencing depth.

Taken from cysteine to phenylalanine, the CDR3 has 18 residues. Only CDR3 DNA is held: 54 bases, read in frame from base 1. According to the germline V gene, CDR1 reads SNHLY and CDR2 reads FYNNEI. Germline trimming amounts to 3 bases on V and 0 bases on J, with 6 as the count of junction bases outside the gene matches. The sequence derives from a man between 18 and 29 years old in good health. Some clones in this sample may be carry-over from other donors' samples. The V and J genes are TRBV2 and TRBJ2-1; 12 bases in the middle match TRBD2. The sample consisted of naive CD8+ T cells from PBMCs. Taken with the paper, the label for cell subset or site translates to: CD45RA+CCR7+. The DNA reads as follows: TGTGCCAGCAGTGACCCTAGCGGGAGGGCCAGCTCCTACAATGAGCAGTTCTTC. Translated, this is CASSDPSGRASSYNEQFF.